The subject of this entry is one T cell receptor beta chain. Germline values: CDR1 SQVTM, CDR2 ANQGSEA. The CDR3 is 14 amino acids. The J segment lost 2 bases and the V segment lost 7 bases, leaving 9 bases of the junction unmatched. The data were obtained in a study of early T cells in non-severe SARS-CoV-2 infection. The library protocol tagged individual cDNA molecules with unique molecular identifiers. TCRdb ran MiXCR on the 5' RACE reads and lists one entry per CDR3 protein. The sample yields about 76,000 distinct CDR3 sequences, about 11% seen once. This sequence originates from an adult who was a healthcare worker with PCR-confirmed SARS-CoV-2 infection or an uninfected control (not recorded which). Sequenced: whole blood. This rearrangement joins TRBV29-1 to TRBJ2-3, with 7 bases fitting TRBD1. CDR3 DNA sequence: TGCAGCGCCGCAAGACAGGGTGTCACAGATACGCAGTATTTT. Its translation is CSAARQGVTDTQYF.